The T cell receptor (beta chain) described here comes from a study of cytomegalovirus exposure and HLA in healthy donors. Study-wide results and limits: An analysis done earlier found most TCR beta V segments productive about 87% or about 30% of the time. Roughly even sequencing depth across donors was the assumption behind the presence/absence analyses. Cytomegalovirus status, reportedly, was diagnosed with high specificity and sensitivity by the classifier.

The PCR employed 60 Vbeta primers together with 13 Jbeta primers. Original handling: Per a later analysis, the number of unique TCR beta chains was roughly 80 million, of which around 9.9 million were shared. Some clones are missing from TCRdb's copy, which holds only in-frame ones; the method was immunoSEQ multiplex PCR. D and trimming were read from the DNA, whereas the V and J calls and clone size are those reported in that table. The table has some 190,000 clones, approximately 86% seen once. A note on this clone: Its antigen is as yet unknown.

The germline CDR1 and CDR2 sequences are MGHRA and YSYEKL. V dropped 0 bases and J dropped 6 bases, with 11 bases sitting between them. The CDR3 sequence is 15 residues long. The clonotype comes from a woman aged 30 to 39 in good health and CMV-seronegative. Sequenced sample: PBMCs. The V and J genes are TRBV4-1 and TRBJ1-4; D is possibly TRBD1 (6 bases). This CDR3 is CASSQEGGAYEKLFF. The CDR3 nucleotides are TGCGCCAGCAGCCAAGAAGGGGGGGCTTATGAAAAACTGTTTTTT.